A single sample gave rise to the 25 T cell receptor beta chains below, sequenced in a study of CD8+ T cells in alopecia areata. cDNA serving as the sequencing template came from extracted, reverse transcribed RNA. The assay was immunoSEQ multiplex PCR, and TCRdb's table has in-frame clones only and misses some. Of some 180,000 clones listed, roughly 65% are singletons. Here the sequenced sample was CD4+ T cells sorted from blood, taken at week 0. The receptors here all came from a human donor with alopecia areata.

For the CDR3, the DNA is TGCAGCGTTGCAGACCAGGGTCTAATCTCCGGGGAGCTGTTTTTT. This encodes CSVADQGLISGELFF. The chain employs TRBV29-1 and TRBJ2-2; TRBD1 is a possible D gene (5 bases). The CDR3 length is 15 residues. Germline V CDR1 and CDR2: SQVTM, ANQGSEA. V dropped 4 bases and J dropped 6 bases, with 18 bases sitting between them.

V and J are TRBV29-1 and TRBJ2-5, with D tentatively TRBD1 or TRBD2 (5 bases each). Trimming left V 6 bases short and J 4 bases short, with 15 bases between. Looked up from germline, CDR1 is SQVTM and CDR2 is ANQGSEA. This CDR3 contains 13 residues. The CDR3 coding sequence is TGCAGCGTCCGACCTGACGGGGCAGAGACCCAGTACTTC. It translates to CSVRPDGAETQYF. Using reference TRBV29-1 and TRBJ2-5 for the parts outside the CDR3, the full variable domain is SAVISQKPSRDICQRGTSLTIQCQVDSQVTMMFWYRQQPGQSLTLIATANQGSEATYESGFVIDKFPISRPNLTFSTLTVSNMSPEDSSIYLCSVRPDGAETQYFGPGTRLLVL.

The CDR3 coding sequence is TGTGCCAGCAGCTTAGATTCCCCGGACTATGGCTACACCTTC. It codes for CASSLDSPDYGYTF. V usage is TRBV7-8 and J usage is TRBJ1-2; D gene uncertain. Trimming removed 1 base at V and 3 bases at J, with 9 bases between. The CDR3 contains 14 residues. Looked up from germline, CDR1 is SGHVS and CDR2 is FQNEAQ.

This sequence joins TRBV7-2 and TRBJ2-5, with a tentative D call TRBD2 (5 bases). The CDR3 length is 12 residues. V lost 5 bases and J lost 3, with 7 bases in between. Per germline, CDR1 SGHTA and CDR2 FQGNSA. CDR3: CASSKAEETQYF. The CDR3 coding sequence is TGTGCCAGCAGCAAAGCGGAAGAGACCCAGTACTTC.

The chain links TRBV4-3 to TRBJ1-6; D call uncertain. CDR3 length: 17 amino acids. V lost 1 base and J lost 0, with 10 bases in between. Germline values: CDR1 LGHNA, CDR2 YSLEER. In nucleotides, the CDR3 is TGCGCCAGCAGCCAAGTAGGCGGGAGCTCCTATAATTCACCCCTCCACTTT. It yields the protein CASSQVGGSSYNSPLHF.

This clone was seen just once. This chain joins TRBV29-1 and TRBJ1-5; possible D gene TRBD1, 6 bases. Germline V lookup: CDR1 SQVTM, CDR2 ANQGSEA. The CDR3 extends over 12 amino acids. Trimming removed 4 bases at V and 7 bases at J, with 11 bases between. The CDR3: CSVAQGSQPQHF. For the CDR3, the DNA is TGCAGCGTTGCACAGGGCAGCCAGCCCCAGCATTTT.

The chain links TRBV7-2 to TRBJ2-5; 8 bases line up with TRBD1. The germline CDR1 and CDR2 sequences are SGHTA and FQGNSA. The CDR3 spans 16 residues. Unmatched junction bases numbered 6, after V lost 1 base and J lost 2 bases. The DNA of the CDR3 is TGTGCCAGCAGCTTAGGAGACAGGGGATCTCAAGAGACCCAGTACTTC. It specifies CASSLGDRGSQETQYF. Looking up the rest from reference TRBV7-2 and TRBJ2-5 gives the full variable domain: GAGVSQSPSNKVTEKGKDVELRCDPISGHTALYWYRQSLGQGLEFLIYFQGNSAPDKSGLPSDRFSAERTGGSVSTLTIQRTQQEDSAVYLCASSLGDRGSQETQYFGPGTRLLVL.

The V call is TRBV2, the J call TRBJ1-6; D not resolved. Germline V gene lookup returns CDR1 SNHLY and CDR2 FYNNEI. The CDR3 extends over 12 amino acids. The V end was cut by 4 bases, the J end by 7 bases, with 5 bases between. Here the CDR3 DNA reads TGTGCCAGCAGTGTATCGAATTCACCCCTCCACTTT. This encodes CASSVSNSPLHF. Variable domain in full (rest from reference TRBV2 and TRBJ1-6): EPEVTQTPSHQVTQMGQEVILRCVPISNHLYFYWYRQILGQKVEFLVSFYNNEISEKSEIFDDQFSVERPDGSNFTLKIRSTKLEDSAMYFCASSVSNSPLHFGNGTRLTVT.

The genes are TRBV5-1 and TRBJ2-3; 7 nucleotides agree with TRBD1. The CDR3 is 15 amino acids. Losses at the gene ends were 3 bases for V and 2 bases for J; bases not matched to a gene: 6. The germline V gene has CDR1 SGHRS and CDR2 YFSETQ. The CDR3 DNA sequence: TGCGCCAGCAGCTGGGACAGCCGACTCACAGATACGCAGTATTTT. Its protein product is CASSWDSRLTDTQYF. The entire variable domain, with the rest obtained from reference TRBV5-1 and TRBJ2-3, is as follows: KAGVTQTPRYLIKTRGQQVTLSCSPISGHRSVSWYQQTPGQGLQFLFEYFSETQRNKGNFPGRFSGRQFSNSRSEMNVSTLELGDSALYLCASSWDSRLTDTQYFGPGTRLTVL.

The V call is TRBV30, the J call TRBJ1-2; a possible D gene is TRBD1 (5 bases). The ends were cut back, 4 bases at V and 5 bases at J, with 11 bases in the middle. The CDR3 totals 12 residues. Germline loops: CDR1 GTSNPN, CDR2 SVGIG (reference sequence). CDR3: CAWTEGLYGYTF. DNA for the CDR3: TGTGCCTGGACCGAGGGGTTATATGGCTACACCTTC.

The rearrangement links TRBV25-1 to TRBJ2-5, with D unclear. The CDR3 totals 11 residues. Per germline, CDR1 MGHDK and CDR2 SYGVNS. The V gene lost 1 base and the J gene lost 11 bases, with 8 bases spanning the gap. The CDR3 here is CASSEFLEQYF. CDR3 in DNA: TGTGCCAGCAGTGAATTCTTAGAGCAGTACTTC.

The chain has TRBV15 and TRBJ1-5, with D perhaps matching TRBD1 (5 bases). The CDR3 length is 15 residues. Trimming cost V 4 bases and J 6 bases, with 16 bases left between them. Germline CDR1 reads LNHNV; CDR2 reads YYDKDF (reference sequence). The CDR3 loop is CATSIGGTPGQPQHF. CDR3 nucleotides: TGTGCCACCAGCATCGGTGGGACTCCTGGTCAGCCCCAGCATTTT.

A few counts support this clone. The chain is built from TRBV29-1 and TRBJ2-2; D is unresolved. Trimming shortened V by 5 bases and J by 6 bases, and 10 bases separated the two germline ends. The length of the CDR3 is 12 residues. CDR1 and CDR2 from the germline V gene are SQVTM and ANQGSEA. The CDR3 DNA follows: TGCAGCGTTTTAGAACTGGCCGGGGAGCTGTTTTTT. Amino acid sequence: CSVLELAGELFF.

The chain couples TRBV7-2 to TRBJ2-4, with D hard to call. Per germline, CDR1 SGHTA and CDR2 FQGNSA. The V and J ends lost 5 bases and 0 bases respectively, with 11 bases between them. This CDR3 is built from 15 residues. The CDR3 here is CASSPYGAAKNIQYF. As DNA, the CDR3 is TGTGCCAGCAGCCCCTATGGAGCAGCCAAAAACATTCAGTACTTC.

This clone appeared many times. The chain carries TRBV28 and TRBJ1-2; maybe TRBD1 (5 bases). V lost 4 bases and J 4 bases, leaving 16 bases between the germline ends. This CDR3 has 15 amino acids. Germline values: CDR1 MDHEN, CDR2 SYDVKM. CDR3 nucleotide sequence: TGTGCCAGCAGTTCATCAGGGAAGTTGGCCTATGGCTACACCTTC. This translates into CASSSSGKLAYGYTF.

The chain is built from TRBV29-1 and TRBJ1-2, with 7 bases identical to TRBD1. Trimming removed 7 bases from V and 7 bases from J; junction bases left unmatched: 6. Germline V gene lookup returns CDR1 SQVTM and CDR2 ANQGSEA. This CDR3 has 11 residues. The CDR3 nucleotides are TGCAGCGCCGAGACAGGGCCTGGCTACACCTTC. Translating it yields CSAETGPGYTF.

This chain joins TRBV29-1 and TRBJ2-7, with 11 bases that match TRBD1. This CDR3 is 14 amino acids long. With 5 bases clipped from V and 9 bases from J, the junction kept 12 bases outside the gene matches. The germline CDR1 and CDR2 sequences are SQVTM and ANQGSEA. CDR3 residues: CSVRPTGTGGRQYF. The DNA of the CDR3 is TGCAGCGTTCGTCCTACCGGGACAGGGGGTAGGCAGTACTTC.

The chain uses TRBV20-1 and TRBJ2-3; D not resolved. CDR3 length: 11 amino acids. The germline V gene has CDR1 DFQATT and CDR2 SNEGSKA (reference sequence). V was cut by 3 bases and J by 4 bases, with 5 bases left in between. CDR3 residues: CSASYPDTQYF. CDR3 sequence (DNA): TGCAGTGCTAGTTACCCAGATACGCAGTATTTT.

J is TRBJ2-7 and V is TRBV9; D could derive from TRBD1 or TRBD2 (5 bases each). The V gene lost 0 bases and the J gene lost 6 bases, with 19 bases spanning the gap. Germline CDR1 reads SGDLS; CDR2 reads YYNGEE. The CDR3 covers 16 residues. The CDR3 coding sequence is TGTGCCAGCAGCGTAGAGCCCGGGGCCTCTACACTCGAGCAGTACTTC. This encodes CASSVEPGASTLEQYF.

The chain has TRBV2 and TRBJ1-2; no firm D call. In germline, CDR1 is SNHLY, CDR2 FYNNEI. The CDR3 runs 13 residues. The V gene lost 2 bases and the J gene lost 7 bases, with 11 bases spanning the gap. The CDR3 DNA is TGTGCCAGCAGTGAATGGGTATCGGGTGGCTACACCTTC. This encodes CASSEWVSGGYTF.

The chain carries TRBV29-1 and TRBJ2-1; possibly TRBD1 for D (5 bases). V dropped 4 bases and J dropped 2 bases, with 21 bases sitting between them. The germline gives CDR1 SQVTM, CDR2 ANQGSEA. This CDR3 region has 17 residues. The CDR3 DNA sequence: TGCAGCGTTGCGTCAGGGCGGCTCGGCGAGACCTACAATGAGCAGTTCTTC. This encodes CSVASGRLGETYNEQFF.

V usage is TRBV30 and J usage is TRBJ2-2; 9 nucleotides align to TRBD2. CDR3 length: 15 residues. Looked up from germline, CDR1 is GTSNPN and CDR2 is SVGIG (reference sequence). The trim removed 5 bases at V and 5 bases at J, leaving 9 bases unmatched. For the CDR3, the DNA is TGTGCCTGGGCCCGCGGGGGGGCGAGTACCGGGGAGCTGTTTTTT. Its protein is CAWARGGASTGELFF.

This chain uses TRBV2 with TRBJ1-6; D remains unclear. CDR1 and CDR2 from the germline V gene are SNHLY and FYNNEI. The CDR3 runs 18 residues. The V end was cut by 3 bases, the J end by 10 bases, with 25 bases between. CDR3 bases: TGTGCCAGCAGTGAGACCCGCTTCAGTGGTAGAAGTGGATCACCCCTCCACTTT. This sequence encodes CASSETRFSGRSGSPLHF.

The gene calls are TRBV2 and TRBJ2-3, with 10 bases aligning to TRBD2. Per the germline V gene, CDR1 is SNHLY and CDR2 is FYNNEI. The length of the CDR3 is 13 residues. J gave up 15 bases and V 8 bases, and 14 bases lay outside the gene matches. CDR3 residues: CASQPSGGGIQYF. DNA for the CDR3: TGTGCCAGCCAACCTAGCGGGGGAGGAATTCAATATTTT.

This CDR3 is CASSLGRTVGANVLTF. CDR3 coding DNA: TGCGCCAGCAGCTTGGGTCGAACAGTTGGGGCCAACGTCCTGACTTTC. The genes are TRBV5-1 and TRBJ2-6; D is ambiguous. The CDR3 is 16 residues long. Germline V lookup: CDR1 SGHRS, CDR2 YFSETQ. V was clipped by 0 bases and J by 3 bases, with 10 bases between them.